This is a list of T cell receptor beta chains from one sample in a study of cytomegalovirus exposure and HLA in healthy donors. Assay used: immunoSEQ multiplex PCR; TCRdb lists only in-frame clones, some missing. Among 150,000 to 200,000 clones listed, 81% were seen once. Sequences were obtained from PBMCs. All receptors come from a man aged 45-65 years in good health and CMV-seropositive. The CDR3 runs from the conserved cysteine through the conserved F or W. A D gene is named only where the DNA matches it firmly. Some rows have no size entry. The others give once, few or many, or a class for an expanded clone.

size	V	D	J	DNA	CDR3
-	TRBV18	-	TRBJ2-3	TGTGCCAGCTCACCAATATCCTCATATACGGGGGTCAACACAGATACGCAGTATTTT	CASSPISSYTGVNTDTQYF
-	TRBV9	TRBD1	TRBJ1-1	TGTGCCAGCAACAGGGGCCTTTTGAACACTGAAGCTTTCTTT	CASNRGLLNTEAFF
-	TRBV11-2	-	TRBJ1-1	TGTGCCAGCAGCTTAGAGAGGGGGGGACGTGAAGCTTTCTTT	CASSLERGGREAFF
-	TRBV27	TRBD2	TRBJ2-2	TGTGCCAGCAGTTTATCCCGACTAGCGGGAGGGCTGGCCGGGGAGCTGTTTTTT	CASSLSRLAGGLAGELFF
-	TRBV7-6	-	TRBJ1-6	TGTGCCAGCAGCTTACCAGGATATAATTCACCCCTCCACTTT	CASSLPGYNSPLHF
once	TRBV30	TRBD2	TRBJ2-2	TGTGCCTGGAGGATCCTAGCGGGGTCTTACACCGGGGAGCTGTTTTTT	CAWRILAGSYTGELFF
-	TRBV21-1	-	TRBJ1-1	TGTGCCAGCAGCCCGCGACAGGAGAGGGCTATGAACACTGAAGCTTTCTTT	CASSPRQERAMNTEAFF
-	TRBV19	TRBD2	TRBJ2-2	TGTGCCAGTAGTATCGGTCTAGCGGGGGCCGGGGAGCTGTTTTTT	CASSIGLAGAGELFF
-	TRBV7-8	TRBD2	TRBJ2-1	TGTGCCAGCAGCTCGGGGGGGGGCACGGAGGGGCAGTTCTTC	CASSSGGGTEGQFF
-	TRBV28	-	TRBJ1-1	TGTGCCAGCAGGGGCAGCATGAACACTGAAGCTTTCTTT	CASRGSMNTEAFF
-	TRBV21-1	-	TRBJ2-1	TGTGCCAGCAGCAAAGGGGGGTCGGGACACTCCTACAATGAGCAGTTCTTC	CASSKGGSGHSYNEQFF
-	TRBV6-5	TRBD1	TRBJ2-6	TGTGCCAGCAGTCGTGACAGGGCCGGGGCCAACGTCCTGACTTTC	CASSRDRAGANVLTF
few	TRBV28	-	TRBJ2-5	TGTGCCAGCAGTTCCGGGGGAGTGCAAGAGACCCAGTACTTC	CASSSGGVQETQYF
-	TRBV4-1	TRBD2	TRBJ2-1	TGCGCCAGCAGCCAAGCCAGCGGGAGGAGCTCCTACAATGAGCAGTTCTTC	CASSQASGRSSYNEQFF
-	TRBV5-4	TRBD1	TRBJ2-4	TGTGCCAGCAGCTTACAGGGGGACCTAAACATTCAGTACTTC	CASSLQGDLNIQYF
-	TRBV7-2	TRBD1	TRBJ2-1	TGTGCCAGCAGCCCCGACAGGGCGAGATACAATGAGCAGTTCTTC	CASSPDRARYNEQFF
-	TRBV5-8	TRBD2	TRBJ2-7	TGTGCCAGCAGCTTGGGTAGCGGGAGTTCCGAGCAGTACTTC	CASSLGSGSSEQYF
-	TRBV5-6	TRBD1	TRBJ2-3	TGTGCCAGCAGCTTGGATCTCGGACAGGTCACAGATACGCAGTATTTT	CASSLDLGQVTDTQYF
-	TRBV14	-	TRBJ2-7	TGTGCCAGCAGCCAAGGTCGGGGTCGCGAGCAGTACTTC	CASSQGRGREQYF
-	TRBV11-2	TRBD1	TRBJ1-2	TGTGCCAGCAGCTACTCGGACAGGGTGGACTATGGCTACACCTTC	CASSYSDRVDYGYTF
-	TRBV5-1	TRBD2	TRBJ2-7	TGCGCCAGCAGCTTGCCCGCTAGCGGGGGACCTTACGAGCAGTACTTC	CASSLPASGGPYEQYF
-	TRBV28	-	TRBJ1-2	TGTGCCAGCAGTTCGGCAGGGGGCTACACCTTC	CASSSAGGYTF
few	TRBV6-1	TRBD1	TRBJ2-5	TGTGCCAGCAGGGGACAGTCTGGGGAGACCCAGTACTTC	CASRGQSGETQYF
-	TRBV6-5	TRBD1	TRBJ1-6	TGTGCCAGCAGTTACTCCTCGGGACAGAATTATTCACCCCTCCACTTT	CASSYSSGQNYSPLHF
-	TRBV15	-	TRBJ2-7	TGTGCCACCAGCAGAGATTCAGTTGGGCCCTCACAGTACTTC	CATSRDSVGPSQYF
few	TRBV7-8	-	TRBJ2-1	TGTGCCAGCAGCCGGACTCGGGAGCAGTTCTTC	CASSRTREQFF
-	TRBV12-5	TRBD1	TRBJ2-1	TGTGCTAGTGGTTTGGTACAACAGGGGGGCTACAATGAGCAGTTCTTC	CASGLVQQGGYNEQFF
-	TRBV7-9	-	TRBJ2-7	TGTTCCATACAGGGTGGGAAGGGCTCCTACGAGCAGTACTTC	CSIQGGKGSYEQYF
few	TRBV29-1	-	TRBJ1-1	TGCAGCGTTGAAGATCTGAGGGAGGGAGGCACTGAAGCTTTCTTT	CSVEDLREGGTEAFF
-	TRBV2	TRBD1	TRBJ2-1	TGTGCCAGCAGGGGACAGGGGGCGAGGGGGGTTGAGCAGTTCTTC	CASRGQGARGVEQFF
-	TRBV7-3	-	TRBJ2-1	TGTGCCAGCAGCTTAACTCGGACTTACTACAATGAGCAGTTCTTC	CASSLTRTYYNEQFF
-	TRBV9	-	TRBJ2-2	TGTGCCAGCAGCTCAGGGATAATCGGCACCGGGGAGCTGTTTTTT	CASSSGIIGTGELFF
-	TRBV6-5	-	TRBJ2-7	TGTGCCAGCAGTGACTTGGGACACAATCTATACGAGCAGTACTTC	CASSDLGHNLYEQYF
-	TRBV7-8	-	TRBJ2-1	TGTGCCAGCAGCTTAGCGGGAGGGGGGAATGAGCAGTTCTTC	CASSLAGGGNEQFF
-	TRBV5-1	-	TRBJ1-1	TGCGCCAGCAGCTTAACAGATATGAACGCTGAAGCTTTCTTT	CASSLTDMNAEAFF
-	TRBV28	TRBD1	TRBJ1-3	TGTGCCAGCACCAGGCGGGACAGGGTCATAAACACCATATATTTT	CASTRRDRVINTIYF
-	TRBV5-4	TRBD2	TRBJ2-2	TGTGCCAGCAGCTCGGAGCCCGGGACTAGCGTCGGGGAGCTGTTTTTT	CASSSEPGTSVGELFF
-	TRBV28	-	TRBJ2-7	TGTGCCAGCAGCGGAGGACCGGACAGTCCCCCCTACGAGCAGTACTTC	CASSGGPDSPPYEQYF
-	TRBV28	-	TRBJ2-7	TGTGCCAGCAGTCCTCCCGGTCTGCTGCAAATGCAATACCACGAGCAGTACTTC	CASSPPGLLQMQYHEQYF
-	TRBV4-1	-	TRBJ2-1	TGCGCCAGCAGCCACCAAGGGGGGGTTGACTACAATGAGCAGTTCTTC	CASSHQGGVDYNEQFF
once	TRBV25-1	TRBD2	TRBJ2-5	TGTGCCAGCACCGAGAGGACTAGCGGGACTGACCAAGAGACCCAGTACTTC	CASTERTSGTDQETQYF
-	TRBV11-2	-	TRBJ2-3	TGTGCCAGCAGCTATGGGACTGCCACTAGCACAGATACGCAGTATTTT	CASSYGTATSTDTQYF
-	TRBV11-2	TRBD2	TRBJ2-2	TGTGCCAGCAGCCCTAGCGGGGGAGGAACCGGGGAGCTGTTTTTT	CASSPSGGGTGELFF
once	TRBV27	TRBD2	TRBJ2-7	TGTGCCAGCAGGTACGCTAGCGGGGGGACCTACGAGCAGTACTTC	CASRYASGGTYEQYF
-	TRBV25-1	-	TRBJ1-5	TGTGCCAGCAGCAGGTTGAATCAGCCCCAGCATTTT	CASSRLNQPQHF
-	TRBV5-1	-	TRBJ2-1	TGCGCCAGCAGTTTAGGGCCCGCGGGTGACAATGAGCAGTTCTTC	CASSLGPAGDNEQFF
-	TRBV5-6	-	TRBJ1-6	TGTGCCAGCAGCTTTCAGGGGAGGGCTAATTCACCCCTCCACTTT	CASSFQGRANSPLHF
-	TRBV7-6	TRBD2	TRBJ2-7	TGTGCCAGCAGCCGCGGACTAGCGGGGCTCTACGAGCAGTACTTC	CASSRGLAGLYEQYF
-	TRBV11-2	TRBD2	TRBJ2-3	TGTGCCAGCAGCCCGAGCGGGAGGGATACGCAGTATTTT	CASSPSGRDTQYF